This T cell receptor beta chain originates from a study of cytomegalovirus exposure and HLA in healthy donors. On the study more broadly: An analysis done earlier identified around 100 million unique TCR beta sequences from about 179 million T cells.

The PCR used 60 Vbeta and 13 Jbeta primers. Authors' data handling: An analysis performed later counted 73 million or so unique TCR beta chains (approximately 10 million of them shared). The data were produced by immunoSEQ multiplex PCR, yet TCRdb's version contains in-frame clones alone and is incomplete. The DNA was the basis for D and trimming; V, J and clone size are from that table. This sample yields more than 150,000 clones, of which around 80% are seen a single time; under 3% belongs to the top ten. Study conclusions and caveats: The authors listed around 150 TCR beta chains as cytomegalovirus-associated. Within a later analysis, the majority of CMV-associated TCR beta chains appeared HLA-restricted.

As regards this clone: Its antigen is not known.

The CDR3 sequence is 14 residues long. Germline assignment: CDR1 SGHTA and CDR2 FQGNSA. Trimming took 5 bases from V and 0 from J, leaving 9 bases between them. The rearrangement uses TRBV7-2 and TRBJ2-3, with D uncertain. The source is a woman aged 25-40 years in good health and CMV-seropositive. Material: PBMCs. CDR3 DNA sequence: TGTGCCAGCAGCCGCGCTGGTAGCACAGATACGCAGTATTTT. This sequence encodes CASSRAGSTDTQYF.